This T cell receptor (beta chain) was recorded in a study of T cells in Graves' hyperthyroidism and ophthalmopathy (dated by TCRdb to the late 2010s). At the level of the whole study: Peripheral blood samples were taken at initial diagnosis, before any treatment was given. In addition, the study compared T-cell repertoires in thyroid tissue and in blood from five to seven Graves' hyperthyroidism patients. To identify TCR V-J signatures that set the groups apart, the researchers used a discovery cohort of approximately 98 patients, made up of 40 to 45 with Graves' ophthalmopathy and 57 with stable Graves' hyperthyroidism. According to the paper, TCR Vbeta CDR3 sequencing was carried out on 135 peripheral blood samples, which came from 40 to 45 ophthalmopathy, around 75 hyperthyroidism and approximately 17 progressor patients. The 100 or so discovery patients were randomly split 7:3 into training and test sets. Once sampling was done, hyperthyroidism patients were given methimazole at a starting dose of 30 mg daily, whereas ophthalmopathy patients were given high-dose intravenous methylprednisolone. An independent validation cohort of fewer than 20 hyperthyroidism patients and approximately 17 patients who later progressed to ophthalmopathy tested prospective prediction of ophthalmopathy.

The hyperthyroidism patients were between 18 and 65 years old and newly diagnosed, with a disease duration of less than 2 months. Any patient with an uncontrolled infection, another autoimmune disease, pregnancy or lactation was excluded. Diagnoses were based on clinical symptoms, serum thyroxine and TRAb, thyroid ultrasound and orbital computed tomography. Blood from progressor patients was collected at the time of first diagnosis with hyperthyroidism, before any ophthalmopathy symptoms had appeared. Ficoll-Paque density gradient centrifugation was used to isolate PBMCs from approximately 10 ml of fresh peripheral blood. Progressor patients were first diagnosed with Graves' hyperthyroidism and then developed ophthalmopathy during follow-up. Total RNA was extracted with Trizol reagent, and quality was checked on an Agilent 2100 Bioanalyzer. The investigation overall reported the following: A model built on a 13 V-J signature distinguished ophthalmopathy from stable hyperthyroidism, reaching about 89% sensitivity and about 81% specificity in cross-validation and 80%/75% in testing. Blood samples also contained most of the expanded thyroid clonotypes (frequency above 0.001), which suggests that blood repertoires may reflect thyroid immune responses. In validation, progression to ophthalmopathy was predicted by the model with 70% to 71% sensitivity and about 72% specificity, a median of roughly six months before onset. Sample size was not statistically predetermined, and blinding of investigators to group allocation was not performed.

The table lists this clonotype with many counts. The antigen it recognizes is unknown. Per-base quality was not reported, and no clone a single base away is much larger than it. V has 5 bases trimmed and J has 5 bases trimmed; junction bases matching no gene number 6. Inclusive of the bounding cysteine and phenylalanine, the CDR3 is 14 residues long. CDR3 DNA only is kept here, 42 bases in frame from base 1. CDR1 and CDR2 are read off the germline V gene as SNHLY and FYNNEI. TCR beta CDR3 regions were amplified from RNA transcripts. A first-round RT-PCR of the TCR CDR3 used the HTBI primer set with the Qiagen OneStep RT-PCR kit. Libraries were constructed in a second round of multiplex PCR, after which size selection and purification were carried out. Paired-end sequencing of the libraries was performed with 100 bp reads on an Illumina HiSeq2000. On the study's bioinformatics: SOAPnuke was used to process the raw data, throwing out any read that contained adapters or uncalled bases, had a mean Phred below 15, or lacked an exact constant-primer or identifier match. High-quality paired reads were merged using COPE v1.2.5, and each unique nucleotide sequence was defined as a clonotype. Clonotypes were aligned to IMGT TRBV, TRBD and TRBJ reference segments using MiTCR v1.1. The analysis included only V-J combinations with a frequency above 0.0001, which together covered 99% to 99.2% of the repertoires. A TCS score was defined as the ratio of F50 (clonal expansion) to E x V (chaos), with BLOSUM62-based TCRdist applied between CDR3 peptides within each V-J. Welch's t-statistics and random forest reduced 450 to 600 V-J features to fewer than 15, which were used in a naive Bayes classifier (R e1071). The public reads were run again by TCRdb, first through fastp at Q25 and then through MiXCR, and only productive beta chains were kept. Each CDR3 protein gets just one entry, which takes the most common genes and DNA from the rows behind it. TCRdb, not the authors, supplied the V and J calls. In all, the sample holds a few hundred thousand distinct CDR3 sequences, and about 14% of those were seen once. The ten most abundant clones make up roughly 15% of the sample.

Rearrangement joined TRBV2 to TRBJ2-7; a stretch of 10 junction bases matches TRBD1. The sequencing sample was made of blood. The clonotype was recovered from a woman aged 40 to 50 with Graves' hyperthyroidism that later progressed to Graves' ophthalmopathy. The DNA is TGTGCCAGCAGTCGGACAGGGGGTATTCACGAGCAGTACTTC. Translated, it reads CASSRTGGIHEQYF.